This T cell receptor beta chain was identified during a study of blood T cell repertoires in COVID-19. Study at large: The samples span acute and convalescent COVID-19 from the United States, Italy and Spain.

Trimming took 7 bases from V and 9 from J; bases not matched to a gene: 9. There are 14 residues in the CDR3. Germline CDR1 is MGHDK and CDR2 is SYGVNS. This clone was recorded once. Clones were sequenced by immunoSEQ multiplex PCR, and TCRdb holds only the in-frame ones, with some missing. The sample consists of 70,000 to 85,000 clones, around four fifths of them appearing once. Specimen: peripheral blood. This TCR was sampled from an elderly man with active or convalescent COVID-19. The V gene is TRBV25-1, the J gene TRBJ1-6, with 7 bases fitting TRBD1. Written as DNA, the CDR3 is TGTGCCAGCAAAGTCGGGACAGAGAGTTCACCCCTCCACTTT. It codes for CASKVGTESSPLHF.